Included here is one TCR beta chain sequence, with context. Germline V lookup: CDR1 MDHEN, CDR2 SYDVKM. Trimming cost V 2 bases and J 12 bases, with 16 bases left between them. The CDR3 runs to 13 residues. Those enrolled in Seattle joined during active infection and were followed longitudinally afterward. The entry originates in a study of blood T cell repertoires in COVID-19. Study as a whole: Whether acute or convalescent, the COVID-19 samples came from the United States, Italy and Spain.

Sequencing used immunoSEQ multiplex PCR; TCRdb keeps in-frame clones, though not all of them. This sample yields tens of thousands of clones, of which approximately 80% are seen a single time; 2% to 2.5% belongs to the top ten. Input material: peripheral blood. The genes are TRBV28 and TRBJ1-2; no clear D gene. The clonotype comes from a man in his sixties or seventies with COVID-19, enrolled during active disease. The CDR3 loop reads CASSLGGRRPDTF. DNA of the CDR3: TGTGCCAGCAGTTTAGGTGGTAGGCGGCCGGACACCTTC.